This T cell receptor beta chain emerged from a study of T cell responses to AZD1222 COVID-19 vaccine (dated by TCRdb to about 2021). About the full investigation: Because spike-specific TCR depth and breadth did not differ between the two schedules, AZD1222 recipients who got a second dose at roughly 4 weeks were pooled with those who got a second dose at roughly 12 weeks. TCR sequencing was performed for 230 to 250 trial participants, of whom about 200 were given two doses of AZD1222 and around 25 were given two doses of MenACWY control vaccine. Trial participants were enrolled by age into 18-55, 56-69 and 70-plus year subgroups, with roughly 150, 30 and 60 TCR-sequenced participants respectively.

On this clone: Its antigen is not yet known. Base quality data are lacking; no much larger clone is found one base away.

Study-level results and caveats: Participants were mostly white British and included more females than males, and it was suggested by the authors that clonal diversity may have been underestimated. Only five or six AZD1222 recipients were SARS-CoV-2 seropositive at baseline, limiting conclusions about previously exposed vaccinees. The whole spike protein was spanned by vaccine-associated CD4 TCRs, and dominant responses were seen in regions 160-218 and 743-854. No day 14 peak-response samples were available, so repertoires were characterized only after the peak T cell response. Reportedly, close to half of the unique spike-specific TCRs recognized epitopes lying outside the regions that are mutated in the B.1.351 and B.1.1.7 variants. A significant rise in spike-specific TCR breadth and depth was observed after two AZD1222 doses relative to day 0 and relative to MenACWY recipients. In the small 56-69-year group, the increase in depth fell short of significance, most likely because of low power.

The CDR3 regions of human TCRbeta chains were subjected to immunosequencing. From the authors' description of their analysis: Repertoire TCRs were matched against a reference library of SARS-CoV-2-specific TCRs generated with the MIRA antigen-specificity platform. Breadth meant the fraction of unique TCRs that were SARS-CoV-2-associated, whereas depth meant the fraction of total T cells that were SARS-CoV-2-associated. Using the MIRA data, every spike-specific TCR was mapped to the spike region that the TCR reacted to and assigned to either a CD4 or a CD8 class. Log10-transformed breadth and depth values were compared by one-way ANOVA with Sidak's multiple comparisons tests. TCRdb retrieved this table from immuneACCESS and kept in-frame rearrangements only. Not all clones are present; in checked studies, unresolved V genes account for under half, and no reason is known for the remainder. The DNA was the basis for D and trimming; V, J and clone size are from that table. Here the sample has just over 95,000 clones; 85% to 90% occur a single time. Of the sample, 3.5% to 4% falls within the top ten clones.

The label giving this sample's time point can be read as: baseline before first vaccination. Vaccinee samples were obtained from the UK trials COV001 and COV002, which included a single-blind randomized controlled phase 2/3 trial of AZD1222 (ChAdOx1 nCoV-19) in healthy adults. For TCRbeta chain sequencing, PBMC samples from trial participants were taken at day 0 and at day 28 after the second dose. Based on the germline V gene, the CDR1 and CDR2 sequences are SNHLY and FYNNEI. Trimming costs V 0 bases and J 0 bases, and their ends lie 20 bases apart. There are 20 amino acids in the CDR3, from cysteine to phenylalanine inclusive. Only CDR3 DNA remains: 60 bases, in frame from the first base.

The TCR sequence derives from an adult in good health. The sample was peripheral blood, taken on day 0 of AZD1222 vaccination. The V and J segments used are TRBV2 and TRBJ1-4, and possibly TRBD1, on 5 matching bases. The CDR3 region reads CASSEARSFGGGATNEKLFF. The bases read TGTGCCAGCAGTGAAGCCCGAAGTTTCGGGGGAGGGGCAACTAATGAAAAACTGTTTTTT.